These T cell receptor beta chains were read from a single sample in a study of T cell responses to AZD1222 COVID-19 vaccine. The repertoire was sequenced with immunoSEQ multiplex PCR; TCRdb's copy has only in-frame clones and lacks some. The table includes tens of thousands of clones, about 88% detected once. Source: peripheral blood, taken on day 0 of AZD1222 vaccination. The receptors stem from an adult in good health. Both conserved end residues are part of each CDR3. The D gene is left open where the match is weak. Not every row has a clone size; where given, it reads once, few, many or a size class.

j_call v_call cdr3_length d_call clone_size cdr3_nt cdr3_aa
TRBJ1-1 TRBV5-1 16 - once TGCGCCAGCAGCTTGGGAAGGGGTTCCCTGAGCACTGAAGCTTTCTTT CASSLGRGSLSTEAFF
TRBJ2-5 TRBV11-2 15 - - TGTGCCAGCACCGACCTAGGCACAGTTCTGAAGACCCAGTACTTC CASTDLGTVLKTQYF
TRBJ1-6 TRBV27 15 TRBD1 - TGTGCCAGCAGTTCGGGGACAGGGGGAAGTTCACCCCTCCACTTT CASSSGTGGSSPLHF
TRBJ2-1 TRBV3-1/TRBV3-2 16 TRBD2 - TGTGCCAGCAGCCCGGCCGGGACTAGCCTGGGTAATGAGCAGTTCTTC CASSPAGTSLGNEQFF
TRBJ2-7 TRBV30 18 TRBD2 - TGTGCCTGGAGTGGTAGCGGGAGATCACGGGAGAGTTCCTACGAGCAGTACTTC CAWSGSGRSRESSYEQYF
TRBJ1-5 TRBV10-2 14 - once TGCGCCAGCAGTGATGCGGGGCTTAGCCAGCCCCAGCATTTT CASSDAGLSQPQHF
TRBJ1-4 TRBV30 13 - - TGTGCCTGGAGTGGCCGGATAAATGAAAAACTGTTTTTT CAWSGRINEKLFF
TRBJ2-1 TRBV10-2 13 - few TGCGCCAGCAGTAGGACGGAGACGGATGAGCAGTTCTTC CASSRTETDEQFF
TRBJ2-7 TRBV30 14 - once TGTGCCTGTTGGGAAGGGACTCAACTATACGAGCAGTACTTC CACWEGTQLYEQYF
TRBJ2-6 TRBV5-3 19 TRBD2 - TGTGCCAGAAGCTGGCCTTCTAGCGGGGGTTTCTCTGGGGCCAACGTCCTGACTTTC CARSWPSSGGFSGANVLTF
TRBJ2-3 TRBV11-3 13 - - TGTGCCAGCAGCGAAACTAGCACAGATACGCAGTATTTT CASSETSTDTQYF
TRBJ1-2 TRBV27 15 - once TGTGCCAGCAGTTCGAATGGACCGGGCGGGTATGGCTACACCTTC CASSSNGPGGYGYTF
TRBJ2-7 TRBV12-5 11 - - TGTGCTAGTGGTTTACACTACGAGCAGTACTTC CASGLHYEQYF
TRBJ2-1 TRBV19 16 TRBD1 - TGTGCCAGTAGTACTAATCCGGGACAGGGTAGAAATGAGCAGTTCTTC CASSTNPGQGRNEQFF
TRBJ1-1 TRBV6-4 12 - once TGTGCCAGCAGTCGGGACAACACTGAAGCTTTCTTT CASSRDNTEAFF
TRBJ1-3 TRBV19 13 - - TGTGCCAGTAATACAGGGTATGGAAACACCATATATTTT CASNTGYGNTIYF
TRBJ1-2 TRBV5-4 14 - - TGTGCCAGCAGCCCCAGGGCAAGCAACTATGGCTACACCTTC CASSPRASNYGYTF
TRBJ2-2 TRBV7-9 15 TRBD1 - TGTGCCAGCAGCTTAGCCGACAGGGCGGGCGGGGAGCTGTTTTTT CASSLADRAGGELFF
TRBJ1-4 TRBV30 12 - - TGTGCCTGGACTCAGACTAATGAAAAACTGTTTTTT CAWTQTNEKLFF
TRBJ1-5 TRBV19 13 - - TGTGCTAGTAGGTCGGACCTGAGGAGGCCCCAGCATTTT CASRSDLRRPQHF
TRBJ1-4 TRBV6-1 15 - - TGTGCCAGCAGTGAATTTGGTGCAACTAATGAAAAACTGTTTTTT CASSEFGATNEKLFF
TRBJ1-1 TRBV5-1 17 TRBD1 - TGCGCCAGCAGCTCCGCCGGACAGGGAAGGCTGAACACTGAAGCTTTCTTT CASSSAGQGRLNTEAFF
TRBJ2-7 TRBV15 14 TRBD1 - TGTGCCACCAGCAGACGGACAGGGGGCGACGAGCAGTACTTC CATSRRTGGDEQYF
TRBJ2-7 TRBV7-2 14 - - TGTGCCAGCAGCACCCCTCCTACCTCCTACGAGCAGTACTTC CASSTPPTSYEQYF
TRBJ1-1 TRBV7-9 12 - - TGTGCCAGCAGCAAAACAGGGCGTGAAGCTTTCTTT CASSKTGREAFF
TRBJ2-7 TRBV18 15 - - TGTGCCAGCTCACCAGACGTGGACAGAGCCTACGAGCAGTACTTC CASSPDVDRAYEQYF
TRBJ1-1 TRBV12-5 13 - - TGTGCTAGTGGTTTCGGCCCGAACACTGAAGCTTTCTTT CASGFGPNTEAFF
TRBJ1-6 TRBV29-1 13 TRBD1 - TGCAGCGTTGCGAGGGACAGGGGATCACCCCTCCACTTT CSVARDRGSPLHF
TRBJ2-3 TRBV5-6 17 TRBD2 - TGTGCCAGCAGCTTGAAGATTCTAGCGGGGGGCACAGATACGCAGTATTTT CASSLKILAGGTDTQYF
TRBJ2-2 TRBV7-6 14 - - TGTGCCAGCAGCTCGACAGAGTACACCGGGGAGCTGTTTTTT CASSSTEYTGELFF
TRBJ1-6 TRBV5-8 15 TRBD1 - TGTGCCAGCAGCTTGGCCCAGGGGGGTAATTCACCCCTCCACTTT CASSLAQGGNSPLHF
TRBJ1-2 TRBV5-1 15 TRBD1 once TGCGCCAGCAGCTTGGAGCAGGGGGCTCCCACTGGCTACACCTTC CASSLEQGAPTGYTF
TRBJ2-5 TRBV5-8 14 - - TGTGCCAGCAGCTTGGGTCTGAACCAAGAGACCCAGTACTTC CASSLGLNQETQYF
TRBJ2-1 TRBV7-3 16 - - TGTGCCAGCAGCTTAGATCCTAGCGCTGCCTACAATGAGCAGTTCTTC CASSLDPSAAYNEQFF
TRBJ1-3 TRBV27 15 TRBD1 few TGTGCCAGCAGCCGAAACAGGGGTTCTGGAAACACCATATATTTT CASSRNRGSGNTIYF
TRBJ1-2 TRBV18 16 - - TGTGCCAGCTCACCACAGTCGGGCGACCCGTCGGATGGCTACACCTTC CASSPQSGDPSDGYTF
TRBJ2-7 TRBV12-5 15 TRBD2 - TGTGCTAGTGGCCGGACTAGCGGGAAACTCCCGCAGCAGTACTTC CASGRTSGKLPQQYF
TRBJ1-2 TRBV7-9 17 - - TGTGCCAGCAGCCCTCCGGAGGTAGTAGGGTCTAACTATGGCTACACCTTC CASSPPEVVGSNYGYTF
TRBJ2-3 TRBV27 16 TRBD2 - TGTGCCAGCAGTTTATATAGCGGGGGTTGGGCAGATACGCAGTATTTT CASSLYSGGWADTQYF
TRBJ2-7 TRBV30 14 - - TGTGCCTTAGAGATACAGGGTCGCTCCTACGAGCAGTACTTC CALEIQGRSYEQYF
TRBJ1-2 TRBV20-1 15 TRBD1 - TGCAGTGCTAGTGACCAGGGGGCTCCATCCTATGGCTACACCTTC CSASDQGAPSYGYTF
TRBJ1-5 TRBV25-1 15 - - TGTGCCAGCAGTGACCCCGGACGCGGCAATCAGCCCCAGCATTTT CASSDPGRGNQPQHF
TRBJ2-3 TRBV9 16 TRBD1 - TGTGCCAGCAGCGTAGGACAGGGGGCTAGAACAGATACGCAGTATTTT CASSVGQGARTDTQYF
TRBJ2-1 TRBV30 14 - - TGTGCCTGGAGTTCGGGCGGGACTTCCAATGAGCAGTTCTTC CAWSSGGTSNEQFF
TRBJ1-5 TRBV4-1 12 - - TGCGCCAGCAGCCAAGGTACTCAGCCCCAGCATTTT CASSQGTQPQHF
TRBJ2-3 TRBV10-3 16 TRBD2 - TGTGCCATCAGTCTGGCCGGGACTAGCTCTTCAGATACGCAGTATTTT CAISLAGTSSSDTQYF
TRBJ1-1 TRBV6-5 12 - - TGTGCCAGCAGACGCTCGGACACTGAAGCTTTCTTT CASRRSDTEAFF
TRBJ1-2 TRBV6-1 16 TRBD1 - TGTGCCAGCAGTGCAGCCCAGGGACAGGGGAACTATGGCTACACCTTC CASSAAQGQGNYGYTF
TRBJ1-1 TRBV10-1 15 TRBD1 - TGCGCCAGCAGTGAGTCCGACAGGGTCGAGGCTGAAGCTTTCTTT CASSESDRVEAEAFF
TRBJ2-3 TRBV11-3 15 - - TGTGCCAGCAGCTCGTCTGGGGGAGTCACAGATACGCAGTATTTT CASSSSGGVTDTQYF
TRBJ2-4 TRBV6-5 13 - - TGTGCCAGCAGTAGCCTAGCCAAAAACATTCAGTACTTC CASSSLAKNIQYF
TRBJ2-1 TRBV19 16 - - TGTGCCAGTAGTATAGGGTCGGTCAGCTCCTACAATGAGCAGTTCTTC CASSIGSVSSYNEQFF
TRBJ2-3 TRBV10-3 15 TRBD1 - TGTGCCATCAGTCCGGGACAGGGGACCACAGATACGCAGTATTTT CAISPGQGTTDTQYF
TRBJ1-5 TRBV5-1 15 TRBD1 - TGCGCCAGCAGCTTAAGGGGAGGGGGCGATCAGCCCCAGCATTTT CASSLRGGGDQPQHF
TRBJ2-7 TRBV19 16 TRBD1 - TGTGCCAGTAGTATAGCGGGACAGGGGGCTGCTGACGAGCAGTACTTC CASSIAGQGAADEQYF
TRBJ1-1 TRBV5-1 13 - - TGCGCCAGCAGCCTTGACAGGTCGGGTGAAGCTTTCTTT CASSLDRSGEAFF
TRBJ2-5 TRBV15 16 - - TGTGCCACCAGCAGGCCCCCGAGGGGCCCCCAAGAGACCCAGTACTTC CATSRPPRGPQETQYF
TRBJ1-6 TRBV5-4 14 - - TGTGCCAGCAGCAAACAGGGCGATAATTCACCCCTCCACTTT CASSKQGDNSPLHF
TRBJ1-1 TRBV7-3 14 - - TGTGCCAGCAGCTTAAACAGTAGGAACACTGAAGCTTTCTTT CASSLNSRNTEAFF